The source of this TCR beta chain is a study of T-cell reconstitution after alpha-beta-depleted transplantation in children. This clonotype was picked up many times. The antigen is undetermined. The V gene end was trimmed by 4 bases and the J gene end by 5 bases; junction bases not matched to a gene: 13. The CDR3 is made up of 16 amino acids. The germline CDR1 and CDR2 sequences are LGHNA and YNFKEQ. Regarding the study as a whole: There were some patients whose high TCRbeta diversity at day 60 came from surviving recipient T cells and thymic progenitors. At the one-year point after transplant, T-cell counts and TCRbeta diversity were found to come mostly from T cells that had been newly produced. Roughly two months post-transplant, alpha-beta T cells reportedly originated from several hundred graft clones that had expanded.

A TCRbeta library incorporating unique molecular identifiers was prepared. TCRdb called the PCR reads again in MiXCR, with one record for every CDR3 protein. The repertoire holds over 150,000 distinct CDR3 sequences, 6.3% seen once, with around 4.1% in the top ten. V and J are TRBV4-2 and TRBJ2-5, with TRBD1 matching over 7 bases. This TCR derives from a girl under three years old with combined immunodeficiency, due to receive a stem cell transplant. This sample comprised PBMCs, obtained before TCRalphabeta/CD19-depleted stem cell transplant. The CDR3: CASSLLLTGEGETQYF. CDR3 sequence (DNA): TGTGCCAGCAGCCTGCTACTTACAGGGGAAGGGGAGACCCAGTACTTC.